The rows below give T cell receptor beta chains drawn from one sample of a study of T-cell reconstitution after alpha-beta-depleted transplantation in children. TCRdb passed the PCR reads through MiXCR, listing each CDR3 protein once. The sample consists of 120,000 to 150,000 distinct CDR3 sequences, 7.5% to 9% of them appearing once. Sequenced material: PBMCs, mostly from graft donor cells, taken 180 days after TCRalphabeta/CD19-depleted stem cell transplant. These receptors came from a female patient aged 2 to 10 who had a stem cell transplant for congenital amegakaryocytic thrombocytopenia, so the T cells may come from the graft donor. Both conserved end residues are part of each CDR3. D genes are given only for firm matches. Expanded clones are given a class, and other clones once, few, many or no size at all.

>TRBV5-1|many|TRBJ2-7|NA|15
TGCGCCAGCAGCTGGGGGGACACGGGGCCCTACGAGCAGTACTTC
CASSWGDTGPYEQYF
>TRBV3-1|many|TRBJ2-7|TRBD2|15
TGTGCCAGCAGCCAAGGGGCTAGCGGGAAGGGGAAGCAGTACTTC
CASSQGASGKGKQYF
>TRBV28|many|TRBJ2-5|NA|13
TGTGCCAGCAGTTTTCCGGCCCAAGAGACCCAGTACTTC
CASSFPAQETQYF
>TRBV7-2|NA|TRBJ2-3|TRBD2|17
TGTGCCATCAGCTTAGGAGCTAGCGGGCCCAGCACAGATACGCAGTATTTT
CAISLGASGPSTDTQYF
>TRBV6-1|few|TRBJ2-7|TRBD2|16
TGTGCCAGCACGGTCTTGGCGGGAGGGCCCAGGGGCGAGCAGTACTTC
CASTVLAGGPRGEQYF
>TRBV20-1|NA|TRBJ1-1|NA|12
TGCAGTGCTAGTGAACGCAACACTGAAGCTTTCTTT
CSASERNTEAFF
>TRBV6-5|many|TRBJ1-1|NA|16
TGTGCCAGCAGTTACGTGTTCTGGGGCCCTAACACTGAAGCTTTCTTT
CASSYVFWGPNTEAFF
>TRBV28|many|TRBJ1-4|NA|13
TGTGCCAGCAGTTTTCAGGAGGGCGCAAAACTGTTTTTT
CASSFQEGAKLFF
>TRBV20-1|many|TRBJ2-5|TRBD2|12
TGCAGTGCTGGGGGGGGTCCAGAGACCCAGTACTTC
CSAGGGPETQYF
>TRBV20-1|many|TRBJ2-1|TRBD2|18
TGCAGTGCTAGAGATATGGCGACTAGCGGGAGCTCGTACATAGAGCAGTTCTTC
CSARDMATSGSSYIEQFF
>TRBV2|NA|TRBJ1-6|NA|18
TGTGCCAGCAGCCACACCGGGACGGAAGGAATAAATAATTCACCCCTCCACTTT
CASSHTGTEGINNSPLHF
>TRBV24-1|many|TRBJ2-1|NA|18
TGTGCCACCAGTGCCGTCAAAGGGGTCGGGCAGGGTGGAGATGAGCAGTTCTTC
CATSAVKGVGQGGDEQFF
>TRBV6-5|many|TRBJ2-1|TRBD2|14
TGTGCCAGTTCGACTAGCGGGAGGTACAATGAGCAGTTCTTC
CASSTSGRYNEQFF
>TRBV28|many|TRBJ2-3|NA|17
TGTGCCAGCAGTACACCGCGGGACTTCCACTCCACAGATACGCAGTATTTT
CASSTPRDFHSTDTQYF
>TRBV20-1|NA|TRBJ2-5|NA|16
TGCAGTGCCAACCGTGTAGGCAGGGGACTTCAAGAGACCCAGTACTTC
CSANRVGRGLQETQYF
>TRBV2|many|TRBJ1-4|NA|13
TGTGCCAGCAAGCGGGGCGCTAATGAAAAACTGTTTTTT
CASKRGANEKLFF
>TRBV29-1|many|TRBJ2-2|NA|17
TGCAGCGCCCGAGTCTCCAGGGGATTGGGTCACACCGGGGAGCTGTTTTTT
CSARVSRGLGHTGELFF
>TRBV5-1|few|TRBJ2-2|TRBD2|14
TGCGCCAGCAGCTTGGTCGGACTAGCAAGGGAGCTGTTTTTT
CASSLVGLARELFF
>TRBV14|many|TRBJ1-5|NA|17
TGTGCCAGCAGCCAAGACCCTGGGCCATCGGGCAATCAGCCCCAGCATTTT
CASSQDPGPSGNQPQHF
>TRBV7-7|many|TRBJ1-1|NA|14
TGTGCCAGCAGCTTAGTCCTGGTGGAGGGGGAAGCTTTCTTT
CASSLVLVEGEAFF
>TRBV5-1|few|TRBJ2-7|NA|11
TGCGCCAGCAGCTGGATCTACGAGCAGTACTTC
CASSWIYEQYF
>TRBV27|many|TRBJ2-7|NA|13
TGTGCCAGCGGAATTATAGGAGCTCCCGAGCAGTACTTC
CASGIIGAPEQYF
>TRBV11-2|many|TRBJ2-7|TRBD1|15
TGTGCCAGCAGCTCCCTCCAGGGGGCCCCCTACGAGCAGTACTTC
CASSSLQGAPYEQYF
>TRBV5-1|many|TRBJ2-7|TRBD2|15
TGCGCCAGCAGCGTGGGACTAGCGGGTCCATACGAGCAGTACTTC
CASSVGLAGPYEQYF
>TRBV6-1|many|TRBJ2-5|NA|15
TGTGCCAGCAGTGAACTCGGGACGAAGGGAGAGACCCAGTACTTC
CASSELGTKGETQYF
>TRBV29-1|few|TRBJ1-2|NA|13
TGCAGCGTTGAAGATTTGGATGGGGATGGCTACACCTTC
CSVEDLDGDGYTF
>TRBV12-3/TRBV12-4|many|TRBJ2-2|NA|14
TGTGCCAGCAGGCAAGGGCCGAACACCGGGGAGCTGTTTTTT
CASRQGPNTGELFF
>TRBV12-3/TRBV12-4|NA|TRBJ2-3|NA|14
TGTGCCAGCAGCCCCAGTGCCCCCACAGATACGCAGTATTTT
CASSPSAPTDTQYF
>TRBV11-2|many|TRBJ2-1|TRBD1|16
TGTGCCAGCAGCCCGGGGACAGGGCCTTCCTACAATGAGCAGTTCTTC
CASSPGTGPSYNEQFF